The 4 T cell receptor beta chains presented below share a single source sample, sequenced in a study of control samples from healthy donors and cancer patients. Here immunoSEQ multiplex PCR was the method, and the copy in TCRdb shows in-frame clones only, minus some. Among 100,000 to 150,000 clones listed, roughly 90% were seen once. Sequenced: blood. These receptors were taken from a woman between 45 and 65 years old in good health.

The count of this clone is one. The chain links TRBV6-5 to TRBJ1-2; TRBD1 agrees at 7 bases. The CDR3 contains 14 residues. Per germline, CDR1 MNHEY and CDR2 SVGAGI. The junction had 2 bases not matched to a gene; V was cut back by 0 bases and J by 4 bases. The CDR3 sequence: CASSYSTGFYGYTF. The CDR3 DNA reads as TGTGCCAGCAGTTACTCGACAGGGTTCTATGGCTACACCTTC.

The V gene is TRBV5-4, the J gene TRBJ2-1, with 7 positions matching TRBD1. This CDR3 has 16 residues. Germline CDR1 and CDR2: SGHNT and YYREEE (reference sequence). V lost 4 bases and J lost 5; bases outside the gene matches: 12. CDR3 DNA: TGTGCCAGCAGCGGGGGCCCGGGACAGACCAACAATGAGCAGTTCTTC. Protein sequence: CASSGGPGQTNNEQFF.

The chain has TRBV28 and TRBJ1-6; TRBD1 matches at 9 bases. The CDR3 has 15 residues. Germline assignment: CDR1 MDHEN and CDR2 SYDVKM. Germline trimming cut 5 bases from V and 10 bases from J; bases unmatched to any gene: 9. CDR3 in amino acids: CASSLPGQGGSPLHF. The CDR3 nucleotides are TGTGCCAGCAGTCTCCCGGGACAGGGAGGATCACCCCTCCACTTT.

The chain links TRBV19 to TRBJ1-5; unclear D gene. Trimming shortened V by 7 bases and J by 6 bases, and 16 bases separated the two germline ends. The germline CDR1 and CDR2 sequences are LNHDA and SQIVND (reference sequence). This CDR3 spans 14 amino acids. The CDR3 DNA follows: TGTGCCAGTAACCGGGGTCTGCCCACTCAGCCCCAGCATTTT. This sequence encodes CASNRGLPTQPQHF.